The 13 T cell receptor beta chains in this list originate from one sample, sequenced in a study of radiotherapy plus CTLA-4 blockade in lung cancer. Sequencing used immunoSEQ multiplex PCR; TCRdb keeps in-frame clones, though not all of them. Among about 97,000 clones listed, approximately 72% were seen once. This specimen consisted of peripheral blood, obtained from a patient treated with radiotherapy plus ipilimumab. These receptors originate from a human donor with non-small cell lung cancer who had a partial response to radiotherapy plus ipilimumab. Some clones in this sample may be carry-over from other donors' samples.

V usage is TRBV7-9 and J usage is TRBJ1-6, with unresolved D. Germline assignment: CDR1 SEHNR and CDR2 FQNEAQ (reference sequence). CDR3 length equals 14 residues. Trimming cost V 3 bases and J 6 bases, with 9 bases left between them. CDR3: CASSFQDFNSPLHF. The CDR3 DNA reads as TGTGCCAGCAGCTTTCAGGATTTTAATTCACCCCTCCACTTT.

The J gene is TRBJ1-5, the V gene TRBV28, with 7 bases that match TRBD1. V gave up 6 bases and J gave up 0 bases; unmatched junction bases: 14. This CDR3 spans 18 amino acids. Germline V gene lookup returns CDR1 MDHEN and CDR2 SYDVKM. CDR3 sequence (DNA): TGTGCCAGCAGACCCACCGGGACAGTCATTTATAGCAATCAGCCCCAGCATTTT. Protein sequence: CASRPTGTVIYSNQPQHF. The full variable domain, its missing parts supplied by reference TRBV28 and TRBJ1-5, is DVKVTQSSRYLVKRTGEKVFLECVQDMDHENMFWYRQDPGLGLRLIYFSYDVKMKEKGDIPEGYSVSREKKERFSLILESASTNQTSMYLCASRPTGTVIYSNQPQHFGDGTRLSIL.

The rearrangement links TRBV5-1 to TRBJ1-6; possibly TRBD1 for D (5 bases). Germline loops: CDR1 SGHRS, CDR2 YFSETQ. V was pared by 5 bases and J by 6 bases, with 15 bases between. The CDR3 covers 15 residues. The CDR3 sequence is CASRDGQRSNSPLHF. CDR3 coding DNA: TGCGCCAGCAGAGACGGACAAAGAAGTAATTCACCCCTCCACTTT.

The rearrangement uses TRBV7-2 and TRBJ2-1, with TRBD1 matching 9 bases. This CDR3 spans 14 amino acids. From germline, CDR1 is SGHTA and CDR2 FQGNSA. The V gene end was trimmed by 4 bases and the J gene end by 4 bases; junction bases not matched to a gene: 2. CDR3 residues: CASSSGQGYNEQFF. The DNA of the CDR3 is TGTGCCAGCAGCTCGGGACAGGGTTACAATGAGCAGTTCTTC.

The chain links TRBV7-2 to TRBJ1-1, with 8 bases identical to TRBD1. Germline trimming cut 3 bases from V and 1 base from J; bases unmatched to any gene: 7. Germline values: CDR1 SGHTA, CDR2 FQGNSA. There are 16 residues in the CDR3. The CDR3 bases are TGTGCCAGCAGCTTGGGGATGACAGGGGAGAACACTGAAGCTTTCTTT. It codes for CASSLGMTGENTEAFF. Drawing the rest from reference TRBV7-2 and TRBJ1-1, the complete variable domain is GAGVSQSPSNKVTEKGKDVELRCDPISGHTALYWYRQSLGQGLEFLIYFQGNSAPDKSGLPSDRFSAERTGGSVSTLTIQRTQQEDSAVYLCASSLGMTGENTEAFFGQGTRLTVV.

J is TRBJ1-2 and V is TRBV7-2; 8 bases match TRBD1. Losses at the gene ends were 5 bases for V and 1 base for J; bases not matched to a gene: 6. Germline values: CDR1 SGHTA, CDR2 FQGNSA. The CDR3 consists of 15 residues. DNA of the CDR3: TGTGCCAGCAGCCCTGGGACAGGTTATAACTATGGCTACACCTTC. Encoded protein: CASSPGTGYNYGYTF.

About this clone itself: At one of its ends the junction is not consistent with the germline gene, which may arise from a read error. The CDR3 here is CVSSLGGTQETQYF. The CDR3 nucleotides are TGTGTCAGCAGTCTCGGGGGAACCCAAGAGACCCAGTACTTC. This chain connects TRBV28 to TRBJ2-5, with a tentative D call TRBD2 (6 bases). Germline-derived CDR1 and CDR2 are MDHEN and SYDVKM. The length of the CDR3 is 14 residues.

The chain employs TRBV9 and TRBJ1-1; D gene ambiguous. V was shortened by 0 bases and J by 10 bases, with 13 bases between the two germline ends. Looked up from germline, CDR1 is SGDLS and CDR2 is YYNGEE. This CDR3 is built from 13 residues. The CDR3 spells CASSVAGGGRAFF. The CDR3 DNA is TGTGCCAGCAGCGTAGCGGGTGGAGGGCGAGCTTTCTTT.

The CDR3 loop reads CARELVEQETQYF. DNA for the CDR3: TGTGCCCGGGAGCTTGTCGAGCAAGAGACCCAGTACTTC. V gene TRBV6-5 combines with J gene TRBJ2-5, with D perhaps TRBD2 (6 bases). CDR3 length: 13 residues. From germline, CDR1 is MNHEY and CDR2 SVGAGI. Trimming took off 11 bases at V and 2 bases at J, with 15 bases between the two ends.

As DNA, the CDR3 is TGTGCCAGCAGTTTGACAGTAAACACCGGGGAGCTGTTTTTT. Translating it yields CASSLTVNTGELFF. This chain connects TRBV11-3 to TRBJ2-2; a weak D match, TRBD1 (5 bases). V was shortened by 6 bases and J by 2 bases, with 10 bases between the two germline ends. This CDR3 is built from 14 residues. Germline V lookup: CDR1 SGHNT, CDR2 YENEEA. Full variable domain (remainder filled in from reference TRBV11-3 and TRBJ2-2): EAGVVQSPRYKIIEKKQPVAFWCNPISGHNTLYWYLQNLGQGPELLIRYENEEAVDDSQLPKDRFSAERLKGVDSTLKIQPAELGDSAVYLCASSLTVNTGELFFGEGSRLTVL.

This clone occurred once. The rearrangement joins TRBV18 to TRBJ1-1; unclear D gene. Germline lookup yields CDR1 KGHSH and CDR2 LQKENI. V was shortened by 4 bases and J by 1 base, with 10 bases between the two germline ends. The CDR3 runs 14 residues. The CDR3 spells CASSRSGRNTEAFF. The CDR3 coding sequence is TGTGCCAGCTCACGGTCAGGAAGGAACACTGAAGCTTTCTTT.

As DNA, the CDR3 is TGTGCCAGCAGTGACCCCCCCGGGACAGGGGGCGGAGTGGGGACCGGGGAGCTGTTTTTT. Its protein is CASSDPPGTGGGVGTGELFF. The rearrangement uses TRBV6-4 and TRBJ2-2; 12 bases are shared with TRBD1. CDR1 and CDR2 from the germline V gene are MRHNA and SNTAGT. V shed 2 bases, J shed 5 bases, and the junction held 15 bases outside the gene matches. CDR3 size: 20 residues.

This chain links TRBV9 with TRBJ1-2, with 7 bases matching TRBD1. The CDR3 has 14 residues. Germline CDR1 SGDLS, CDR2 YYNGEE. Unmatched junction bases numbered 8, after V lost 4 bases and J lost 5 bases. The CDR3 sequence is CASSRGQSLYGYTF. The CDR3 DNA is TGTGCCAGCAGCAGGGGGCAGTCCCTTTATGGCTACACCTTC.